This TCR beta chain came from a study of blood T cells in healthy people across ages. This CDR3 is 13 amino acids long. The germline CDR1 and CDR2 sequences are MNHEY and SVGEGT. V was clipped by 5 bases and J by 0 bases, with 5 bases between them. A second roughly 7 to 12 cycle PCR used barcoded and J-beta primers. TCRdb re-analysed the 5' RACE reads in MiXCR, keeping a single row per CDR3 protein. The sample includes just over 1 million distinct CDR3 sequences, roughly 45% of them seen just once. This clonotype was counted many times. The sequence was obtained from an older woman in good health. Sequenced material: blood. The rearrangement uses TRBV6-2 or TRBV6-3 and TRBJ2-4; D is uncertain. The CDR3 bases are TGTGCCAGCAGTGCCGGAGCCAAAAACATTCAGTACTTC. It specifies CASSAGAKNIQYF.